This passage covers 27 T cell receptor beta chains from one sample sequenced in a study of cytomegalovirus exposure and HLA in healthy donors. Primers: 60 Vbeta forward and 13 Jbeta reverse. TCRdb's table, derived via immunoSEQ multiplex PCR, lists solely in-frame clones and lacks some. The table records some 140,000 clones, around 83% of them present only once. Sample: PBMCs. These receptor sequences come from a woman aged 45-65 years in good health and CMV-seropositive.

The V gene is TRBV5-1, the J gene TRBJ2-1, with D possibly matching TRBD2 (6 bases). Germline assignment: CDR1 SGHRS and CDR2 YFSETQ. The CDR3 totals 16 residues. The V and J ends lost 4 bases and 2 bases respectively, with 16 bases between them. CDR3 sequence (DNA): TGCGCCAGCAGCCAGCAGGAGACTAGGGCCTACAATGAGCAGTTCTTC. This translates into CASSQQETRAYNEQFF.

The rearrangement links TRBV27 to TRBJ2-3, with a possible D match to TRBD2 (6 bases). The CDR3 length is 14 residues. Germline CDR1 reads MNHEY; CDR2 reads SMNVEV (reference sequence). V was trimmed by 5 bases and J by 4 bases, leaving 13 bases between them. The CDR3, as DNA: TGTGCCAGCAGTCCGACTAGAGATCCAGATACGCAGTATTTT. Translated, it gives CASSPTRDPDTQYF.

The gene calls are TRBV28 and TRBJ1-4, with TRBD1 as a possible D gene (5 bases). The CDR3 covers 15 residues. The germline gives CDR1 MDHEN, CDR2 SYDVKM. This chain's CDR3 is CAALSGGGVGEKLFF. CDR3 bases: TGTGCAGCACTGTCGGGGGGAGGGGTTGGCGAAAAACTGTTTTTT.

The V and J genes are TRBV5-4 and TRBJ2-1, with a weak D call TRBD2 (5 bases). The CDR3 is made up of 16 amino acids. The germline V gene encodes CDR1 SGHNT and CDR2 YYREEE (reference sequence). Trimming removed 1 base at V and 7 bases at J, with 18 bases between. DNA of the CDR3: TGTGCCAGCAGCTTGATGGAGGAGGCGGGTAGTAATGAGCAGTTCTTC. It translates to CASSLMEEAGSNEQFF.

J is TRBJ2-3 and V is TRBV5-1, with 13 bases identical to TRBD2. The germline V gene has CDR1 SGHRS and CDR2 YFSETQ. V trimming: 0 bases; J trimming: 8 bases; junction bases outside the gene matches: 6. This CDR3 contains 16 residues. The CDR3, as DNA: TGCGCCAGCAGCTTGGGACTAGCGGGGGGAAGGGGTACGCAGTATTTT. Protein sequence: CASSLGLAGGRGTQYF. The variable domain in full, with the rest retrieved from reference TRBV5-1 and TRBJ2-3, is KAGVTQTPRYLIKTRGQQVTLSCSPISGHRSVSWYQQTPGQGLQFLFEYFSETQRNKGNFPGRFSGRQFSNSRSEMNVSTLELGDSALYLCASSLGLAGGRGTQYFGPGTRLTVL.

The rearrangement uses TRBV7-8 and TRBJ1-6; TRBD1 might be the D (5 bases). The CDR3 is 14 amino acids. Trimming removed 5 bases at V and 7 bases at J, with 12 bases between. Germline V lookup: CDR1 SGHVS, CDR2 FQNEAQ. CDR3 sequence reads: CASSALGANSPLHF. CDR3 DNA: TGTGCCAGCAGCGCCCTTGGGGCCAATTCACCCCTCCACTTT. The full variable domain, its missing parts supplied by reference TRBV7-8 and TRBJ1-6, is GAGVSQSPRYKVAKRGQDVALRCDPISGHVSLFWYQQALGQGPEFLTYFQNEAQLDKSGLPSDRFFAERPEGSVSTLKIQRTQQEDSAVYLCASSALGANSPLHFGNGTRLTVT.

As concerns this clone: No conserved phenylalanine or tryptophan ends this CDR3, so it is likely a read error. The chain is built from TRBV28 and TRBJ1-2, with a possible D match to TRBD1 (5 bases). CDR1 and CDR2 from the germline V gene are MDHEN and SYDVKM. CDR3 size: 15 residues. Trimming cost V 7 bases and J 5 bases, with 20 bases left between them. CDR3: CASTFNGAVEYGYTL. Written as DNA, the CDR3 is TGTGCCAGCACTTTCAATGGGGCGGTCGAGTATGGCTACACCCTC.

The chain recombines TRBV29-1 with TRBJ1-1, with D perhaps TRBD1 (6 bases). Per germline, CDR1 SQVTM and CDR2 ANQGSEA. The CDR3 runs 12 residues. The ends were cut back, 6 bases at V and 6 bases at J, with 14 bases in the middle. For the CDR3, the DNA is TGCAGCGTAATAGACAGGCGTTCTGAAGCTTTCTTT. Its translation is CSVIDRRSEAFF.

The CDR3: CASSLWRNQPQHF. The DNA for the CDR3 is TGCGCCAGCAGCCTATGGAGGAATCAGCCCCAGCATTTT. The V and J genes are TRBV4-1 and TRBJ1-5; D uncertain. Trimming stripped 4 bases from V and 4 bases from J, with 8 bases between. Germline assignment: CDR1 MGHRA and CDR2 YSYEKL. The CDR3 extends over 13 amino acids.

The chain is built from TRBV20-1 and TRBJ2-2; D gene unclear. Trimming left V 4 bases short and J 5 bases short, with 5 bases between. CDR3 length equals 11 residues. Germline values: CDR1 DFQATT, CDR2 SNEGSKA (reference sequence). CDR3 loop: CSATRTGELFF. The CDR3 DNA follows: TGCAGTGCTACGAGGACCGGGGAGCTGTTTTTT.

The genes are TRBV5-4 and TRBJ1-6; D is perhaps TRBD1 (5 bases). V was shortened by 2 bases and J by 9 bases, with 18 bases between the two germline ends. This CDR3 contains 16 residues. Germline assignment: CDR1 SGHNT and CDR2 YYREEE (reference sequence). The CDR3 coding sequence is TGTGCCAGCAGCTTCCTGAGGGGAGGATCGAGTTCACCCCTCCACTTT. Protein sequence: CASSFLRGGSSSPLHF.

The J gene is TRBJ2-4, the V gene TRBV27; 13 positions agree with TRBD2. CDR1 and CDR2 (germline): MNHEY, SMNVEV (reference sequence). The CDR3 runs to 20 residues. Unmatched junction bases numbered 13, after V lost 4 bases and J lost 1 base. CDR3 nucleotides: TGTGCCAGCAGTTCCTCCGGACTAGCGGGAGTGGGAGGGGCCAAAAACATTCAGTACTTC. It encodes CASSSSGLAGVGGAKNIQYF.

The CDR3 protein is CASSSAPRGRGTEAFF. DNA for the CDR3: TGTGCCAGCAGCTCGGCACCACGGGGCAGGGGTACTGAAGCTTTCTTT. The chain couples TRBV7-9 to TRBJ1-1, with D possibly being TRBD1 (6 bases). This CDR3 is 16 amino acids long. V gave up 4 bases and J gave up 5 bases, with 20 bases separating them. The germline V gene has CDR1 SEHNR and CDR2 FQNEAQ (reference sequence).

V is TRBV2 and J is TRBJ2-3; TRBD2 agrees at 9 bases. With 8 bases clipped from V and 6 bases from J, the junction kept 9 bases outside the gene matches. Germline assignment: CDR1 SNHLY and CDR2 FYNNEI. This CDR3 region has 14 residues. CDR3 amino acids: CASDRSGGPDTQYF. The CDR3 DNA sequence: TGTGCCAGCGATCGGAGCGGGGGGCCCGATACGCAGTATTTT.

This clone was seen a handful of times. The chain joins TRBV19 to TRBJ2-1, with 8 bases aligning to TRBD1. From germline, CDR1 is LNHDA and CDR2 SQIVND (reference sequence). Germline trimming cut 3 bases from V and 3 bases from J; bases unmatched to any gene: 4. This CDR3 has 15 residues. CDR3 protein: CASSMIQGGYNEQFF. The CDR3 nucleotides read TGTGCCAGTAGTATGATACAGGGGGGCTACAATGAGCAGTTCTTC.

This clone was detected a few times. The V call is TRBV9, the J call TRBJ2-2; D not resolved. Trimming removed 0 bases from V and 0 bases from J, with 9 bases in between. This CDR3 contains 16 residues. Germline CDR1 SGDLS, CDR2 YYNGEE. As DNA, the CDR3 is TGTGCCAGCAGCGTAGGGGTAACAGCGAACACCGGGGAGCTGTTTTTT. Translation: CASSVGVTANTGELFF.

To note about this clone: Other DNA sequences in the sample encode the same CDR3. The chain carries TRBV7-8 and TRBJ1-4; no definite D call. The V end was cut by 5 bases, the J end by 0 bases, with 10 bases between. Germline V gives CDR1 SGHVS, CDR2 FQNEAQ. The CDR3 is 15 amino acids. The CDR3 coding sequence is TGTGCCAGCAGCCTAGTGGCAACAACTAATGAAAAACTGTTTTTT. Translated: CASSLVATTNEKLFF. The entire variable domain, with the rest obtained from reference TRBV7-8 and TRBJ1-4, is as follows: GAGVSQSPRYKVAKRGQDVALRCDPISGHVSLFWYQQALGQGPEFLTYFQNEAQLDKSGLPSDRFFAERPEGSVSTLKIQRTQQEDSAVYLCASSLVATTNEKLFFGSGTQLSVL.

V usage is TRBV16 and J usage is TRBJ1-6; 7 bases are a match to TRBD1. Germline CDR1 KGHSY, CDR2 FQNENV. V was pared by 2 bases and J by 6 bases, with 1 base of the junction left unmatched. CDR3 length: 14 residues. In nucleotides, the CDR3 is TGTGCCAGCAGCCAACAGGGGGGTAATTCACCCCTCCACTTT. This translates into CASSQQGGNSPLHF.

This chain connects TRBV4-1 to TRBJ2-7, with 11 bases matching TRBD2. The CDR3 contains 15 residues. Germline V gene sequence: CDR1 MGHRA, CDR2 YSYEKL. With V trimmed by 5 bases and J by 4 bases, 7 bases remained unmatched. CDR3 sequence (DNA): TGCGCCAGCAGCGATCCTAGCGGGGGGACGTACGAGCAGTACTTC. It specifies CASSDPSGGTYEQYF.

The chain has TRBV15 and TRBJ2-7; 7 bases match TRBD1. This CDR3 contains 14 residues. With 1 base clipped from V and 4 bases from J, the junction kept 4 bases outside the gene matches. The V gene's germline CDR1 is LNHNV and CDR2 YYDKDF (reference sequence). As DNA, the CDR3 is TGTGCCACCAGCAGAGCAGACAGGGAGTACGAGCAGTACTTC. Amino acid sequence: CATSRADREYEQYF.

The rearrangement links TRBV7-2 to TRBJ1-1; D possibly corresponds to TRBD1 (5 bases). CDR3 length equals 14 residues. The germline V gene has CDR1 SGHTA and CDR2 FQGNSA. V was clipped by 2 bases and J by 5 bases, with 12 bases between them. The CDR3: CASSLLAGGTEAFF. The CDR3 coding sequence is TGTGCCAGCAGCTTATTGGCGGGGGGAACTGAAGCTTTCTTT.

The CDR3 DNA reads as TGTGCCAGCACCCAACAGGGGTTGAATCAGCCCCAGCATTTT. It is translated as CASTQQGLNQPQHF. The V gene is TRBV6-5, the J gene TRBJ1-5, with 7 bases that match TRBD1. The CDR3 contains 14 residues. Germline CDR1 and CDR2: MNHEY and SVGAGI. Trimming took 7 bases from V and 4 from J; bases not matched to a gene: 7.

The chain carries TRBV7-8 and TRBJ2-1, with D maybe TRBD1 (7 bases). Looked up from germline, CDR1 is SGHVS and CDR2 is FQNEAQ. This CDR3 has 18 amino acids. Trimming pared 4 bases from V and 5 bases from J, leaving 24 bases between. CDR3 loop: CASSSPRGVWSRDNEQFF. For the CDR3, the DNA is TGTGCCAGCAGCTCCCCCAGGGGGGTATGGAGTCGCGACAATGAGCAGTTCTTC. Filled out from reference TRBV7-8 and TRBJ2-1, the complete variable domain reads GAGVSQSPRYKVAKRGQDVALRCDPISGHVSLFWYQQALGQGPEFLTYFQNEAQLDKSGLPSDRFFAERPEGSVSTLKIQRTQQEDSAVYLCASSSPRGVWSRDNEQFFGPGTRLTVL.

V is TRBV4-3 and J is TRBJ2-5; a weak D match, TRBD1 (6 bases). The J call is uncertain, as TRBJ2-7 better fits the DNA end. The germline CDR1 and CDR2 sequences are LGHNA and YSLEER. The CDR3 consists of 15 residues. As DNA, the CDR3 is TGCGCCAGCAGCCAACTATTGGACAGTTCCTACGAGCAGTACTTC. This codes for CASSQLLDSSYEQYF.

The V and J genes are TRBV28 and TRBJ1-5; tentatively, D is TRBD1 (5 bases). Germline V CDR1 and CDR2: MDHEN, SYDVKM. V gave up 1 base and J gave up 2 bases, with 15 bases separating them. CDR3 length: 17 amino acids. The DNA of the CDR3 is TGTGCCAGCAGTTTATCTCGGCGGGGCGATGGCAATCAGCCCCAGCATTTT. It encodes CASSLSRRGDGNQPQHF.

CDR3 amino acids: CASSPEPGTGAETQYF. Written as DNA, the CDR3 is TGCGCCAGCAGCCCTGAACCCGGGACAGGGGCCGAGACCCAGTACTTC. V and J are TRBV5-1 and TRBJ2-5; 10 nucleotides line up with TRBD1. After removal of 4 bases from V and 5 bases from J, the junction contained 11 bases not matched to a gene. The CDR3 sequence is 16 residues long. The germline V gene encodes CDR1 SGHRS and CDR2 YFSETQ.

The V call is TRBV7-9, the J call TRBJ2-7; a possible D gene is TRBD2 (5 bases). The CDR3 consists of 13 residues. CDR1 is SEHNR and CDR2 is FQNEAQ in the germline V gene (reference sequence). The V gene lost 4 bases and the J gene lost 9 bases, with 16 bases spanning the gap. CDR3 amino acids: CASSSGGFSAQYF. CDR3 DNA: TGTGCCAGCAGCTCAGGAGGATTTTCGGCGCAGTACTTC.